These T cell receptor beta chains were read from a single sample in a study of shared clonotypes between healthy human individuals. Method: immunoSEQ multiplex PCR; TCRdb's copy keeps in-frame clones and lacks some. The table includes 1.6 million or so clones, roughly 96% detected once. The sequenced sample was naive CD4+ T cells sorted from blood. The source is a man aged 25-45 years in good health. Each CDR3 is given with its conserved first and last residue.

v_call,j_call,cdr3_aa
TRBV28,TRBJ1-3,CASTPGGGNTIYF
TRBV9,TRBJ2-7,CASSSLPGTSRYEQYF
TRBV4-2,TRBJ1-1,CASSQEGGANTEAFF
TRBV7-3,TRBJ2-6,CASSLGPSGANVLTF
TRBV29-1,TRBJ2-7,CSVGQDKYEQYF
TRBV9,TRBJ1-1,CASSVSGYLNTEAFF
TRBV18,TRBJ2-3,CASSPTDSTDTQYF
TRBV5-4,TRBJ1-1,CASSLDVGGNTEAFF
TRBV28,TRBJ1-2,CASSLGLQGLYGYTF
TRBV19,TRBJ2-1,CASSQYPGLAGGGSYNEQFF
TRBV30,TRBJ1-5,CAWSGGGWVNQPQHF
TRBV5-6,TRBJ2-3,CASSLVGTDTQYF
TRBV11-2,TRBJ2-5,CASSLIGGRKTQETQYF
TRBV28,TRBJ1-1,CASSLQNTEAFF
TRBV18,TRBJ1-1,CASSRKEAPGFF
TRBV9,TRBJ2-2,CASSGGSVGELFF
TRBV5-8,TRBJ2-1,CASSPSTNYNEQFF
TRBV14,TRBJ2-7,CASSQERQGEQYF
TRBV5-1,TRBJ1-4,CASSLVGSTNEKLFF
TRBV6-5,TRBJ2-5,CASSNPWEETQYF
TRBV5-6,TRBJ2-7,CASSLVRAYEQYF
TRBV29-1,TRBJ2-5,CSVRFRGRGETQYF
TRBV5-4,TRBJ2-7,CASSPGRTYEQYF
TRBV13,TRBJ2-7,CASSQRRRGSYEQYF
TRBV5-1,TRBJ2-2,CASSFTTGNTGELFF
TRBV2,TRBJ1-2,CASSGYMGANYGYTF
TRBV11-2,TRBJ2-5,CASSLVGYRGETQYF
TRBV6-1,TRBJ1-5,CASSEADGSNQPQHF
TRBV29-1,TRBJ2-3,CSVGTTGGAADTQYF
TRBV11-2,TRBJ2-1,CASSTRLAYEQFF
TRBV18,TRBJ1-4,CASSPGINEKLFF
TRBV6-5,TRBJ2-5,CASSFGTPKETQYF
TRBV5-4,TRBJ2-3,CASSLAPGRGVRDTQYF
TRBV20-1,TRBJ1-1,CSALVNTEAFF
TRBV9,TRBJ2-5,CASSVGASGRVIGETQYF
TRBV14,TRBJ2-1,CASSQDGPGEQFF
TRBV10-3,TRBJ2-5,CAISNRALGETQYF
TRBV7-2,TRBJ1-3,CASSLIGQGSGNTIYF
TRBV10-1,TRBJ2-3,CASSESGLVGGISDTQYF
TRBV15,TRBJ2-3,CATSSRSTDTQYF
TRBV7-3,TRBJ2-3,CASSSGTGRGIRTDTQYF
TRBV6-6,TRBJ1-2,CASSPGSGQSYGYTF
TRBV13,TRBJ2-3,CASRGLQTSPGDTQYF
TRBV19,TRBJ2-2,CASRPSGRLNTGELFF
TRBV5-4,TRBJ2-7,CASSLLGGRAIYEQYF
TRBV28,TRBJ1-2,CASSLRNPNYGYTF
TRBV5-5,TRBJ2-1,CASSLGPTSYNEQFF
TRBV5-6,TRBJ2-6,CASSLNSGKANVLTF
TRBV15,TRBJ1-1,CATSRGPRGGVLNTEAFF
TRBV9,TRBJ2-2,CASSVYDNTGELFF
TRBV7-2,TRBJ2-1,CASSLVSLGNEQFF
TRBV11-3,TRBJ2-1,CASSLGGGYNEQFF
TRBV6-9,TRBJ2-1,CASSSSQGYHEQFF
TRBV2,TRBJ1-4,CASTRGGRANEKLFF
TRBV7-9,TRBJ1-6,CASSRTSPSSPLHF